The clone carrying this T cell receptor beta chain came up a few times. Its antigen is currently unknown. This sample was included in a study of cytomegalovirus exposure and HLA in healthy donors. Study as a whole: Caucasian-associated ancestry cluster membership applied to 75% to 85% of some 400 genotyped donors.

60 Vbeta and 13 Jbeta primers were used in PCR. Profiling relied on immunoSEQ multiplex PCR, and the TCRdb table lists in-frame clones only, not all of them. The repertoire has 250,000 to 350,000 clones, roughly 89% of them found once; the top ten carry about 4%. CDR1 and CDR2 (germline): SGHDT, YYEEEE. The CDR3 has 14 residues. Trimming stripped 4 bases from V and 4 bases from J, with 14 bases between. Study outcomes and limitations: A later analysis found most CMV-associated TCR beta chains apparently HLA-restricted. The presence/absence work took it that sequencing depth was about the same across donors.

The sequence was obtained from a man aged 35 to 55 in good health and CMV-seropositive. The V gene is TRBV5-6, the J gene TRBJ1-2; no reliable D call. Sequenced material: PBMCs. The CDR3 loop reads CASSSIRGVYGYTF. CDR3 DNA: TGTGCCAGCAGCAGTATACGGGGTGTCTATGGCTACACCTTC.